Sequencing of this TCR beta chain was carried out in a study of blood T cells in healthy people across ages. Findings of the study overall: Nothing was known about donor CMV status, and this possibly confounded expanded clonotype changes.

The authors ran a second PCR of 7 to 11 cycles using a sample-barcoded 5' primer and a J-beta primer mix. TCRdb redid the calling of the 5' RACE reads with MiXCR, one entry per CDR3 protein. The sample includes around 800,000 distinct CDR3 sequences, approximately 53% seen only once; the top ten take approximately 40%. Of note for this clonotype: What it binds is not known.

V trimming: 6 bases; J trimming: 8 bases; junction bases outside the gene matches: 11. The germline gives CDR1 MNHEY, CDR2 SMNVEV (reference sequence). This CDR3 comprises 14 residues. This clonotype originated in a man older than 75 in good health. Sequences were obtained from blood. The genes are TRBV27 and TRBJ1-2, with 8 bases that match TRBD1. CDR3 sequence (DNA): TGTGCCAGCAGCCGACAGGGGTTCCTCGGAGGCTACACCTTC. Protein product: CASSRQGFLGGYTF.